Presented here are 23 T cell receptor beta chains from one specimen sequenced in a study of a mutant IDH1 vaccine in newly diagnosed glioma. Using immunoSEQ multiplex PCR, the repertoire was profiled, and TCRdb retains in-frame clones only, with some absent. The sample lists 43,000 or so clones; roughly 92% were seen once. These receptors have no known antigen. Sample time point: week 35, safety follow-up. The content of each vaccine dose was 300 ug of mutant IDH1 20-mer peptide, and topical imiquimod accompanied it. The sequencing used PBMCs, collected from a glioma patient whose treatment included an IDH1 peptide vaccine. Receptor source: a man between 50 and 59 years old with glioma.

In DNA, the CDR3 is TGCGCCAGCAGCCCGAACGGGGGGAACACCGGGGAGCTGTTTTTT. Amino acids: CASSPNGGNTGELFF. This chain links TRBV5-1 with TRBJ2-2; possibly TRBD2 for D (6 bases). This CDR3 is 15 amino acids long. Germline CDR1 is SGHRS and CDR2 is YFSETQ. Between the trimmed V and J ends, which lost 4 bases and 1 base, there was a span of 11 bases.

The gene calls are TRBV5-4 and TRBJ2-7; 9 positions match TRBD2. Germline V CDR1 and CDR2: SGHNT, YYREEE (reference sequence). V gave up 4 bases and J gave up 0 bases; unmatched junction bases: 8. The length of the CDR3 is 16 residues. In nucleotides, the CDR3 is TGTGCCAGCAGCCTTGGGCTAGCGGGGACCTCCTACGAGCAGTACTTC. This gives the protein CASSLGLAGTSYEQYF.

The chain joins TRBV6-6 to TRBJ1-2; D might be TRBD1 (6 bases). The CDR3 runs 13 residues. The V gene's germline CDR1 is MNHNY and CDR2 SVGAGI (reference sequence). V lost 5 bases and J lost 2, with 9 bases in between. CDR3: CASSLQGNYGYTF. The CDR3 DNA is TGTGCCAGCAGTCTTCAGGGGAACTATGGCTACACCTTC.

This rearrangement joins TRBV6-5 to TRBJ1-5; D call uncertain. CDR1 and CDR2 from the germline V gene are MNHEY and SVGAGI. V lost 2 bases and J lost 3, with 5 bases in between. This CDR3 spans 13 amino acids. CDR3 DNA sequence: TGTGCCAGCAGTTACCTCATCAATCAGCCCCAGCATTTT. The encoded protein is CASSYLINQPQHF.

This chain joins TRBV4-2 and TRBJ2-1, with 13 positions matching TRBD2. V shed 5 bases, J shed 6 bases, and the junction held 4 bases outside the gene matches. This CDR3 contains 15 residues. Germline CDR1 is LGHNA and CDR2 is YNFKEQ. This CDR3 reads CASSSGLAGINEQFF. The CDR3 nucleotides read TGTGCCAGCAGCTCGGGACTAGCGGGGATCAATGAGCAGTTCTTC.

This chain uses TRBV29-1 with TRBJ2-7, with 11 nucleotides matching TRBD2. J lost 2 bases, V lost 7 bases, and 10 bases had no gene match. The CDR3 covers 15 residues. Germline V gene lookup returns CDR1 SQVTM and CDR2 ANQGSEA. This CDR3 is CSASGTSGRTYEQYF. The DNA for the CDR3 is TGCAGCGCCAGTGGGACTAGCGGCAGGACCTACGAGCAGTACTTC.

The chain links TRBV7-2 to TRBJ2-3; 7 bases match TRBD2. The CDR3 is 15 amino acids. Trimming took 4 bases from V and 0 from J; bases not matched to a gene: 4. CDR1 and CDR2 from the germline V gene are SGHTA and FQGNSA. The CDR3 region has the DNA TGTGCCAGCAGCTCGTGGGGGGGAAGCACAGATACGCAGTATTTT. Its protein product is CASSSWGGSTDTQYF.

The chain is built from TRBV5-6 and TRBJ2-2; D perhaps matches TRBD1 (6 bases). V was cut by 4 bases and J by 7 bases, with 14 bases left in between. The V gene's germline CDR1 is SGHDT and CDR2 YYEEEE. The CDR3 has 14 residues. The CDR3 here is CASSGDIYGGELFF. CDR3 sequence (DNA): TGTGCCAGCAGCGGGGACATATACGGCGGGGAGCTGTTTTTT.

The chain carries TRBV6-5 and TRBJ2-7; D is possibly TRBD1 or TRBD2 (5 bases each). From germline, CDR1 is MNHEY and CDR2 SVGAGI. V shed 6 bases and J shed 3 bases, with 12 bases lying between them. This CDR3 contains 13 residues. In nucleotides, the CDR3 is TGTGCCAGCAGAGGGACCCTGGGCTACGAGCAGTACTTC. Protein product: CASRGTLGYEQYF.

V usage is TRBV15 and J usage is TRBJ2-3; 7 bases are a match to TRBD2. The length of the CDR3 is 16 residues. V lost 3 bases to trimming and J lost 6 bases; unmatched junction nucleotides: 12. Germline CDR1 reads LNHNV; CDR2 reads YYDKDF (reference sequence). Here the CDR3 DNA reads TGTGCCACCAGCAGGTTAGCGGGCGGGGCCACGGATACGCAGTATTTT. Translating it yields CATSRLAGGATDTQYF. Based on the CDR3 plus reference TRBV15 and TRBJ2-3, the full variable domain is DAMVIQNPRYQVTQFGKPVTLSCSQTLNHNVMYWYQQKSSQAPKLLFHYYDKDFNNEADTPDNFQSRRPNTSFCFLDIRSPGLGDTAMYLCATSRLAGGATDTQYFGPGTRLTVL.

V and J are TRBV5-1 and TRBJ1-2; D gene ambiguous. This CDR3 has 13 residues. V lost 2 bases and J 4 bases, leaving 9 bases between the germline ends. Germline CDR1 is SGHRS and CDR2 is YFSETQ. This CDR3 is CASSFNPGYGYTF. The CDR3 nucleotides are TGCGCCAGCAGCTTTAACCCAGGCTATGGCTACACCTTC.

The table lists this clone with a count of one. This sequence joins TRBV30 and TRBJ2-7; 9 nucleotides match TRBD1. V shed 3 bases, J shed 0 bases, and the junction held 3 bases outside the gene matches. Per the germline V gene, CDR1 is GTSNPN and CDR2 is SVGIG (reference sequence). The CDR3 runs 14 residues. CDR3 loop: CAWRGTGLSYEQYF. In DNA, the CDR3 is TGTGCCTGGAGGGGGACAGGGCTCTCCTACGAGCAGTACTTC.

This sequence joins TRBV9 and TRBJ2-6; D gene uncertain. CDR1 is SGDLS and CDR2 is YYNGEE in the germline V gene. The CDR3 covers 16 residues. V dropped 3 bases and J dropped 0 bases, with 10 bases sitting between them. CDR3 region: CASSAGRNSGANVLTF. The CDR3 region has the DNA TGTGCCAGCAGCGCCGGAAGAAACTCTGGGGCCAACGTCCTGACTTTC.

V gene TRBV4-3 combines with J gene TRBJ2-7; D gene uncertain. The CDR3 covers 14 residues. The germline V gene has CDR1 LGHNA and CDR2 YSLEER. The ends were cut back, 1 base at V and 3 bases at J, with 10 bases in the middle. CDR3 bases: TGCGCCAGCAGCCAAGGGACGAGGAGCTACGAGCAGTACTTC. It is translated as CASSQGTRSYEQYF.

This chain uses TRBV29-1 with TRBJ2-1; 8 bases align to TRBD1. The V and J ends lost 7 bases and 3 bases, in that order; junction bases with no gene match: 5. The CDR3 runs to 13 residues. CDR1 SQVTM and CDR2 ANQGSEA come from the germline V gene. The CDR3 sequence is CSAPGQDYNEQFF. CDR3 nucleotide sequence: TGCAGCGCCCCGGGACAGGACTACAATGAGCAGTTCTTC.

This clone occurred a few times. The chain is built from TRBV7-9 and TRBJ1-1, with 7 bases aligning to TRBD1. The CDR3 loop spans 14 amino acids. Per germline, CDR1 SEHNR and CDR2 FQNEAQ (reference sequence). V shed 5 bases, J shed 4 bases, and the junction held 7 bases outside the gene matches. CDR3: CASSAQGTGTEAFF. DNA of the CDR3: TGTGCCAGCAGCGCACAGGGGACCGGCACTGAAGCTTTCTTT.

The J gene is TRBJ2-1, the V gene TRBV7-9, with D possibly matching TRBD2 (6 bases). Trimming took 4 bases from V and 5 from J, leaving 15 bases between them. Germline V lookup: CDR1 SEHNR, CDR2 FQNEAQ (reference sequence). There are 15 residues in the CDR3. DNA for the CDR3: TGTGCCAGCAGCTCCGGTCCTACGGGGGACAATGAGCAGTTCTTC. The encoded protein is CASSSGPTGDNEQFF. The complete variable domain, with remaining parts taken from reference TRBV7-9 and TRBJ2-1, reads DTGVSQNPRHKITKRGQNVTFRCDPISEHNRLYWYRQTLGQGPEFLTYFQNEAQLEKSRLLSDRFSAERPKGSFSTLEIQRTEQGDSAMYLCASSSGPTGDNEQFFGPGTRLTVL.

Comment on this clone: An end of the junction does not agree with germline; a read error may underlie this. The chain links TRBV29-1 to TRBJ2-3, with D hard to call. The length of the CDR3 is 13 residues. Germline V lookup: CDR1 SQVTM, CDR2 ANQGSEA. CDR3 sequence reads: CSVSAGQTATQYF. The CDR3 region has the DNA TGCAGCGTTTCGGCAGGCCAAACAGCTACGCAGTATTTT.

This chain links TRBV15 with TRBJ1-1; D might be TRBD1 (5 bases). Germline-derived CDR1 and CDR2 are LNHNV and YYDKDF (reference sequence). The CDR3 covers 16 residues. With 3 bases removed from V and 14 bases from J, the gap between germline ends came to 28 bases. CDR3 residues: CATSSRNHGAAYRGFF. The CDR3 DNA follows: TGTGCCACCAGCAGTCGGAACCATGGGGCCGCCTACCGCGGATTCTTT.

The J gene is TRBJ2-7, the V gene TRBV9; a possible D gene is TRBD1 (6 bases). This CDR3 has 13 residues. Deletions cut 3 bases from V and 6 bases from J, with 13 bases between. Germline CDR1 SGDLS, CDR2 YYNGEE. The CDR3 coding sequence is TGTGCCAGCAGCGAGCTAGGACAGAGCGAGCAGTACTTC. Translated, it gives CASSELGQSEQYF.

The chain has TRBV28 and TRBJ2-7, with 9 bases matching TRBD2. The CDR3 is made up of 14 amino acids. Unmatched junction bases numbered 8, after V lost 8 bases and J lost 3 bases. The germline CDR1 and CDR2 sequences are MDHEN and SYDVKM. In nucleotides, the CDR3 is TGTGCCAGCTGTCGAATAGCGGGAGTCTACGAGCAGTACTTC. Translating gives CASCRIAGVYEQYF.

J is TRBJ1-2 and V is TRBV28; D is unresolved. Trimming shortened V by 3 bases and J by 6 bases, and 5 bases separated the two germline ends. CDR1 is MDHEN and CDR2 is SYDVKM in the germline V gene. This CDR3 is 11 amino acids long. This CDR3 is CASSLGDGYTF. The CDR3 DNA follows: TGTGCCAGCAGTTTGGGAGATGGCTACACCTTC.

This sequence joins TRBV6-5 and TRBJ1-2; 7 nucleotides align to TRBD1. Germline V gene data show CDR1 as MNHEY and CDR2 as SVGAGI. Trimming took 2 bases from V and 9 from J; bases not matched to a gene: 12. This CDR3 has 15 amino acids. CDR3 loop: CASSYEGATFISYTF. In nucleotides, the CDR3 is TGTGCCAGCAGTTACGAGGGGGCTACCTTTATTAGCTACACCTTC.